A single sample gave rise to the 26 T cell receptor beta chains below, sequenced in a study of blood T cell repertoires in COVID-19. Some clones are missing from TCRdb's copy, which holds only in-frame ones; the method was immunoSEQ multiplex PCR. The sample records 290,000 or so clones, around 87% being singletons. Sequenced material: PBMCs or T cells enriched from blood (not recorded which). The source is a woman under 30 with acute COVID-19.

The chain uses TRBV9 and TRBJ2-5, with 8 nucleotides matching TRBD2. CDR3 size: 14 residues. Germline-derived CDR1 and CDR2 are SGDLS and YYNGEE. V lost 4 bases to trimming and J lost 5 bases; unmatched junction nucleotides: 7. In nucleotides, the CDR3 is TGTGCCAGCAGCTCCCCGGGGGGGGACGAGACCCAGTACTTC. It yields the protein CASSSPGGDETQYF. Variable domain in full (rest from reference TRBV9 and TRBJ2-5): DSGVTQTPKHLITATGQRVTLRCSPRSGDLSVYWYQQSLDQGLQFLIQYYNGEERAKGNILERFSAQQFPDLHSELNLSSLELGDSALYFCASSSPGGDETQYFGPGTRLLVL.

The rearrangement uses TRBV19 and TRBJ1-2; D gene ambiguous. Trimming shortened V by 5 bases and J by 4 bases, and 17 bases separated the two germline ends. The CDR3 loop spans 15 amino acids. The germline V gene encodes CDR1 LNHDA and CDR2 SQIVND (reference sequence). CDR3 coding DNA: TGTGCCAGTAGTCGAACCACTTTTATTTCCTATGGCTACACCTTC. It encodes CASSRTTFISYGYTF.

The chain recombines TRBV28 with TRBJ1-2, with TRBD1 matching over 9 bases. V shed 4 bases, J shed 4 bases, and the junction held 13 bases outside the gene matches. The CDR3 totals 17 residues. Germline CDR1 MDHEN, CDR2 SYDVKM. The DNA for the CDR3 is TGTGCCAGCAGTTCCGGGACAGGGTTTGGGCTGACCTATGGCTACACCTTC. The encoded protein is CASSSGTGFGLTYGYTF.

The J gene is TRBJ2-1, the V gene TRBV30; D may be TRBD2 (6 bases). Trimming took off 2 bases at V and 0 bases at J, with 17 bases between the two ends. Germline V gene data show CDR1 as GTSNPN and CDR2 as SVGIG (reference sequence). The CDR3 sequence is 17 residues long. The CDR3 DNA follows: TGTGCCTGGAGTCCGGACCGGGACTCCAACTCCTACAATGAGCAGTTCTTC. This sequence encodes CAWSPDRDSNSYNEQFF.

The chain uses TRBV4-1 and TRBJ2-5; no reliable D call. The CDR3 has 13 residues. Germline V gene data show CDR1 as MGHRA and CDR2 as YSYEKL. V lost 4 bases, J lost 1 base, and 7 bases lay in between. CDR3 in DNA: TGCGCCAGCAGCCTACAGATCCAAGAGACCCAGTACTTC. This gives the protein CASSLQIQETQYF.

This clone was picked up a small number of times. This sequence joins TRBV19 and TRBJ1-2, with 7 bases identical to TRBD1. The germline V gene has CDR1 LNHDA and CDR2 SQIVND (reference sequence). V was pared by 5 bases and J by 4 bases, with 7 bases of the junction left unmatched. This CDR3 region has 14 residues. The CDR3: CASSRSGGLYGYTF. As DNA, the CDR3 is TGTGCCAGTAGTCGGTCAGGGGGACTCTATGGCTACACCTTC.

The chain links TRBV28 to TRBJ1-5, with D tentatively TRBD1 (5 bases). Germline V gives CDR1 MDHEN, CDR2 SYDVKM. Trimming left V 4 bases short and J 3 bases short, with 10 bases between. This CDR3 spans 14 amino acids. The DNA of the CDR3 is TGTGCCAGCAGTTCCATAGGGGTCAATCAGCCCCAGCATTTT. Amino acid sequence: CASSSIGVNQPQHF. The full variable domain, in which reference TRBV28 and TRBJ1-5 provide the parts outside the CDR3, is DVKVTQSSRYLVKRTGEKVFLECVQDMDHENMFWYRQDPGLGLRLIYFSYDVKMKEKGDIPEGYSVSREKKERFSLILESASTNQTSMYLCASSSIGVNQPQHFGDGTRLSIL.

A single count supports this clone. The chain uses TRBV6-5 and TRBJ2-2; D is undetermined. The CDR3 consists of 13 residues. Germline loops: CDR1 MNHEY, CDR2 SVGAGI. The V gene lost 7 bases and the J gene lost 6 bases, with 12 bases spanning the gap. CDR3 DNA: TGTGCCAGCACACAGTCCGCTTCCGGGGAGCTGTTTTTT. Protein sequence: CASTQSASGELFF.

CDR3 region: CSASGWTGEHQPQHF. The CDR3 coding sequence is TGCAGTGCTAGTGGTTGGACAGGAGAACATCAGCCCCAGCATTTT. The V and J genes are TRBV20-1 and TRBJ1-5; 7 nucleotides match TRBD1. This CDR3 has 15 amino acids. Germline V gene lookup returns CDR1 DFQATT and CDR2 SNEGSKA (reference sequence). The junction had 10 bases not matched to a gene; V was cut back by 3 bases and J by 5 bases.

The CDR3 DNA reads as TGTGCCAGCAGTCGGACAGCTACTTCCTATGGCTACACCTTC. Its translation: CASSRTATSYGYTF. The V call is TRBV14, the J call TRBJ1-2, with D tentatively TRBD1 (6 bases). There are 14 residues in the CDR3. Trimming took 6 bases from V and 4 from J, leaving 15 bases between them. CDR1 and CDR2 (germline): SGHDN, FVKESK. Full variable domain (rest looked up from reference TRBV14 and TRBJ1-2): EAGVTQFPSHSVIEKGQTVTLRCDPISGHDNLYWYRRVMGKEIKFLLHFVKESKQDESGMPNNRFLAERTGGTYSTLKVQPAELEDSGVYFCASSRTATSYGYTFGSGTRLTVV.

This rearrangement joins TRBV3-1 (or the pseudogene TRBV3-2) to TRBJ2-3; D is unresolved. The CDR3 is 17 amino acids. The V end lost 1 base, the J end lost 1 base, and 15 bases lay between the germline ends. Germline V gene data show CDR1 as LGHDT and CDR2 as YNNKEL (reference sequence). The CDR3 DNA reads TGTGCCAGCAGCCAAGTAATAGGCTTAGCTGGCACAGATACGCAGTATTTT. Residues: CASSQVIGLAGTDTQYF.

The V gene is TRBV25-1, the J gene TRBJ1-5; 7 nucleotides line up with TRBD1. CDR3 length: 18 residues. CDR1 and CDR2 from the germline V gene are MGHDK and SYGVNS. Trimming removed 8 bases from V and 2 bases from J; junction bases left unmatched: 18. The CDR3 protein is CASLAPETGSTGNQPQHF. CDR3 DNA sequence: TGTGCCAGCTTAGCCCCCGAGACAGGGTCCACGGGCAATCAGCCCCAGCATTTT.

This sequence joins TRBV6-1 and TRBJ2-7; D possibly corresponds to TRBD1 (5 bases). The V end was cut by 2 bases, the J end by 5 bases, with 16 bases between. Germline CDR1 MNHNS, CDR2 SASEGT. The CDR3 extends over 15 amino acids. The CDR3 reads CASSERGTASDEQYF. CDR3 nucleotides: TGTGCCAGCAGTGAAAGGGGAACAGCGAGCGACGAGCAGTACTTC.

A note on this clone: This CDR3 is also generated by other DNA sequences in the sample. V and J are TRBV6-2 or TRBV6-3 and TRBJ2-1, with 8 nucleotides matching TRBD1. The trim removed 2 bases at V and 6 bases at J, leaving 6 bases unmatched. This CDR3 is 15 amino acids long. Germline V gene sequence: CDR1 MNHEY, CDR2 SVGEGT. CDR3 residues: CASSYGGTGGNEQFF. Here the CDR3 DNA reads TGTGCCAGCAGTTACGGTGGGACAGGCGGCAATGAGCAGTTCTTC.

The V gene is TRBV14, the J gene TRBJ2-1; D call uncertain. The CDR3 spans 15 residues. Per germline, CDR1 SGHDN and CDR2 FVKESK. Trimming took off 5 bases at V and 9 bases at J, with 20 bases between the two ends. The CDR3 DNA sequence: TGTGCCAGCAGCTACGGCCTCAGTAATAGCCGTGAGCAGTTCTTC. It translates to CASSYGLSNSREQFF.

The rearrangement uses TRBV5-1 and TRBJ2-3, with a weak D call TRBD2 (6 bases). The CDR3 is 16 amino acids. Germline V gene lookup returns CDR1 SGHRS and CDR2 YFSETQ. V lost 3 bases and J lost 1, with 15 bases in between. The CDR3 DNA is TGCGCCAGCAGCTCGGAAGCGGGCGGGGGCACAGATACGCAGTATTTT. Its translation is CASSSEAGGGTDTQYF. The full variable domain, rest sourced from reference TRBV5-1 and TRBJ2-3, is KAGVTQTPRYLIKTRGQQVTLSCSPISGHRSVSWYQQTPGQGLQFLFEYFSETQRNKGNFPGRFSGRQFSNSRSEMNVSTLELGDSALYLCASSSEAGGGTDTQYFGPGTRLTVL.

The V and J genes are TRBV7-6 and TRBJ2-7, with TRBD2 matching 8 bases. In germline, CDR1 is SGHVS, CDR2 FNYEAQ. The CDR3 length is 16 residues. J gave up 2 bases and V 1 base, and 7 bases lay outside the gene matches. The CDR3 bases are TGTGCCAGCAGCTTAGAGGTTACTAGCGGAACCTACGAGCAGTACTTC. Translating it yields CASSLEVTSGTYEQYF.

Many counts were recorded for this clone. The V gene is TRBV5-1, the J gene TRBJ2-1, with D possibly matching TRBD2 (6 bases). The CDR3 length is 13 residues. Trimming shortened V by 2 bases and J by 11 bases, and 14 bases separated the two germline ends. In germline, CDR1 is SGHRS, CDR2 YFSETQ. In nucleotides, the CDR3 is TGCGCCAGCAGCTTCGCAACGGGACTGCAGCAGTTCTTC. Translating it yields CASSFATGLQQFF.

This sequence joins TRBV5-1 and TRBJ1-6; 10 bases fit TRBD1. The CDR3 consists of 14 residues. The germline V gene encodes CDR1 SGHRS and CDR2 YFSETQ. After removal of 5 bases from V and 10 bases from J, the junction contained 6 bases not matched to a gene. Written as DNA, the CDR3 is TGCGCCAGCAGGCCCGGGACAGGGGAATCACCCCTCCACTTT. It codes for CASRPGTGESPLHF.

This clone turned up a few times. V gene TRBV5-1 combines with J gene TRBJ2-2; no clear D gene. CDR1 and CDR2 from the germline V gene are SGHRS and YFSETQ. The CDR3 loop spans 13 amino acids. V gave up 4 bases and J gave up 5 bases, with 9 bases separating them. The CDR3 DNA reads TGCGCCAGCAGCCTCGACATAACCGGGGAGCTGTTTTTT. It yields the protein CASSLDITGELFF.

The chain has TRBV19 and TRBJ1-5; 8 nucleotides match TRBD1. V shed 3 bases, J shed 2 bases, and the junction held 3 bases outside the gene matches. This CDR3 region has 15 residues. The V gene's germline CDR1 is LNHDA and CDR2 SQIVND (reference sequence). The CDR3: CASSMQGQGNQPQHF. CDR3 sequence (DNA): TGTGCCAGTAGTATGCAGGGACAGGGCAATCAGCCCCAGCATTTT.

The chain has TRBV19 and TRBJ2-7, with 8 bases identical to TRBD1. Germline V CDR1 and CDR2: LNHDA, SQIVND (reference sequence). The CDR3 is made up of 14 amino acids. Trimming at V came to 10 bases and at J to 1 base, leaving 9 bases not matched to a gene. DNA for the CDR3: TGTGCCACCTCGCCTAGGACAGGGTCCTACGAGCAGTACTTC. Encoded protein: CATSPRTGSYEQYF.

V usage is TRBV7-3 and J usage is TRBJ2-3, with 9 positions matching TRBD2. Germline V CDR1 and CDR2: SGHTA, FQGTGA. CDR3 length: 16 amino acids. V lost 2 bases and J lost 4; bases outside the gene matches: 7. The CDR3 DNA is TGTGCCAGCAGCTTATCTAGCGGGATGGGGTCAGATACGCAGTATTTT. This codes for CASSLSSGMGSDTQYF.

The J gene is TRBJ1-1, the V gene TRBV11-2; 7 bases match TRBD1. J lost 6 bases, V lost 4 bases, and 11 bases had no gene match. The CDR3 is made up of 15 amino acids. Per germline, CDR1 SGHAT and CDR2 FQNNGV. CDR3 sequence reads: CASSSLTGNRAEAFF. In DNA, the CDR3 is TGTGCCAGCAGCTCCTTGACAGGGAATCGGGCTGAAGCTTTCTTT.

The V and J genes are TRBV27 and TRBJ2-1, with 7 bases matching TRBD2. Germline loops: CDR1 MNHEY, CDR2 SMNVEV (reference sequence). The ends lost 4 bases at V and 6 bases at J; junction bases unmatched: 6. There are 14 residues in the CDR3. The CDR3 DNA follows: TGTGCCAGCAGTTCCCAAAGGACTAGCAATGAGCAGTTCTTC. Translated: CASSSQRTSNEQFF.

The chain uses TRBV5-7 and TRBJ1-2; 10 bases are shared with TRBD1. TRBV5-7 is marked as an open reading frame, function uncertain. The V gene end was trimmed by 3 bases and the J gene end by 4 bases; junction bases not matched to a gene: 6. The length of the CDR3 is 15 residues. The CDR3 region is CASSWGTGVVYGYTF. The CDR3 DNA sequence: TGTGCCAGCAGCTGGGGGACAGGGGTGGTCTATGGCTACACCTTC.